What follows is one TCR beta chain and its context. Its cognate antigen is unknown. These data belong to a study of a mutant IDH1 vaccine in newly diagnosed glioma. About the study: Those enrolled had earlier been treated with radiotherapy, temozolomide, or both, mostly both. Week 35 held visit V12, while week 47 held visit V13.

Time point noted: week 35, safety follow-up. Topical imiquimod was applied with each vaccine dose, which held 300 ug of mutant IDH1 20-mer peptide. CDR1 and CDR2 from the germline V gene are SGHTA and FQGNSA. The V end lost 5 bases, the J end lost 0 bases, and 14 bases lay between the germline ends. The CDR3 is 15 residues long. Produced via immunoSEQ multiplex PCR; TCRdb's table is partial and in-frame only. The sample shows about 31,000 clones, approximately 78% of them seen only once. This TCR derives from a woman aged 40 to 50 with glioma. Source: PBMCs, taken from a glioma patient whose treatment included an IDH1 peptide vaccine. The chain is built from TRBV7-2 and TRBJ2-7; weak D call: TRBD1 (5 bases). The CDR3 DNA follows: TGTGCCAGCAGCCCCGGTGGGGCTCTCTCCTACGAGCAGTACTTC. It translates to CASSPGGALSYEQYF.